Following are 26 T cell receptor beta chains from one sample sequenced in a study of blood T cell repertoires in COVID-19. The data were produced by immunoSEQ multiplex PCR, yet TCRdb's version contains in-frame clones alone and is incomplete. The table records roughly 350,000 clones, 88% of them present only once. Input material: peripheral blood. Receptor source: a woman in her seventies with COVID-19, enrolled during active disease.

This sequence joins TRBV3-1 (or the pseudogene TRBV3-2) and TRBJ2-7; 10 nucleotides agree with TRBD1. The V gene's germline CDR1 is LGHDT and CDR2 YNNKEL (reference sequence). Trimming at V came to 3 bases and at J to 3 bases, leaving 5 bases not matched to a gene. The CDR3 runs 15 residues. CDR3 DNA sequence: TGTGCCAGCAGCCAGCAAGGGACAGGGGACTACGAGCAGTACTTC. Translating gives CASSQQGTGDYEQYF.

CDR3 DNA sequence: TGTGCCAGCAGTTACCGACAGAACTATGGCTACACCTTC. Protein: CASSYRQNYGYTF. This chain uses TRBV6-2 or TRBV6-3 with TRBJ1-2; weak D call: TRBD1 (5 bases). The V and J ends lost 2 bases and 2 bases respectively, with 6 bases between them. CDR3 length: 13 residues. The germline V gene has CDR1 MNHEY and CDR2 SVGEGT.

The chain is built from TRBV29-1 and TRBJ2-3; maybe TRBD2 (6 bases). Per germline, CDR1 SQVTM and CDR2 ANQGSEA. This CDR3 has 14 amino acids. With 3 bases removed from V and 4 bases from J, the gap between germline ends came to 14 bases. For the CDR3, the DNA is TGCAGCGTTGAGGGGGGTCGGTCGGCAGATACGCAGTATTTT. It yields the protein CSVEGGRSADTQYF.

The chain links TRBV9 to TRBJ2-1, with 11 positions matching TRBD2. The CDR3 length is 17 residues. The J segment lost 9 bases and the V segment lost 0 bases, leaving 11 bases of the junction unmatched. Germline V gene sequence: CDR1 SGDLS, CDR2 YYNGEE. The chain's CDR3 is CASSVGGTSGGPGEQFF. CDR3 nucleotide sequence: TGTGCCAGCAGCGTAGGAGGAACTAGCGGGGGCCCGGGTGAGCAGTTCTTC.

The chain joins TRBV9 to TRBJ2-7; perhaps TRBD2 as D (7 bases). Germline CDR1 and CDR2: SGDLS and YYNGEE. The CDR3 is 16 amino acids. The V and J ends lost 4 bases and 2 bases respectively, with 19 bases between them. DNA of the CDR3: TGTGCCAGCAGCCGACAAGGGGGGGCGCCGGCCTACGAGCAGTACTTC. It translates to CASSRQGGAPAYEQYF. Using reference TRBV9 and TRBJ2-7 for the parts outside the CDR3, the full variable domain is DSGVTQTPKHLITATGQRVTLRCSPRSGDLSVYWYQQSLDQGLQFLIQYYNGEERAKGNILERFSAQQFPDLHSELNLSSLELGDSALYFCASSRQGGAPAYEQYFGPGTRLTVT.

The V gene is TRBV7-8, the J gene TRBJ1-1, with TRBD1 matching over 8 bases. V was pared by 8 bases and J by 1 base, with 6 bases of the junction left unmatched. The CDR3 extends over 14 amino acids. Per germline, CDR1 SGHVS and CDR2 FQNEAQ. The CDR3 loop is CASCPGGTNTEAFF. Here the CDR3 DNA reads TGTGCCAGCTGCCCAGGGGGCACGAACACTGAAGCTTTCTTT.

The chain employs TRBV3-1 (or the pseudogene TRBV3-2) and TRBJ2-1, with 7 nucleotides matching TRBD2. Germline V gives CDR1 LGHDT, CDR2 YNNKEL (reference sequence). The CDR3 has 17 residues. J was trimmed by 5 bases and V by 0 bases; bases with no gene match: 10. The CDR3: CASSQDLASGSHNEQFF. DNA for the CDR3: TGTGCCAGCAGCCAAGATCTTGCTAGCGGCAGCCACAATGAGCAGTTCTTC.

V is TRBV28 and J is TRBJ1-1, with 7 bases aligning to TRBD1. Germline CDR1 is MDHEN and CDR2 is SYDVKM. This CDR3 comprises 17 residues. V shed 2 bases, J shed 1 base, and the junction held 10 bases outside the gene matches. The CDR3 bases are TGTGCCAGCAGTTTAAAACAGGGGCAAGGTTGGAACACTGAAGCTTTCTTT. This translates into CASSLKQGQGWNTEAFF.

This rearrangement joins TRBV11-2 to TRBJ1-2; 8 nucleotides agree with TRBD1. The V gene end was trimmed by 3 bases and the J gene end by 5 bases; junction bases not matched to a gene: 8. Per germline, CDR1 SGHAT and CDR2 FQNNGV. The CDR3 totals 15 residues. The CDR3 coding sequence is TGTGCCAGCAGCTTCTCCGGGACAGGCCAATATGGCTACACCTTC. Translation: CASSFSGTGQYGYTF.

The CDR3 sequence is CASSPQWTGVNGYTF. The CDR3 coding sequence is TGTGCCAGCAGCCCCCAGTGGACAGGGGTAAATGGCTACACCTTC. The rearrangement links TRBV27 to TRBJ1-2, with 9 bases lining up with TRBD1. Germline loops: CDR1 MNHEY, CDR2 SMNVEV (reference sequence). Trimming cost V 6 bases and J 6 bases; bases outside gene matches: 11. The CDR3 has 15 amino acids.

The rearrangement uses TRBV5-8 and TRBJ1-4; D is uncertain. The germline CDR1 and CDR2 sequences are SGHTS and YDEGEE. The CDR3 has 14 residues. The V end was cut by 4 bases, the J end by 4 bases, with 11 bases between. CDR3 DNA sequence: TGTGCCAGCAGCCTCTGGGCGGGTAATGAAAAACTGTTTTTT. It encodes CASSLWAGNEKLFF.

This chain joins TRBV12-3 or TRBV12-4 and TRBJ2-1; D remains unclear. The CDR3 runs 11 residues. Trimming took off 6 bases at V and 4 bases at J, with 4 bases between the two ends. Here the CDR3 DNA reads TGTGCCAGCAGCCTTTACAATGAGCAGTTCTTC. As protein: CASSLYNEQFF.

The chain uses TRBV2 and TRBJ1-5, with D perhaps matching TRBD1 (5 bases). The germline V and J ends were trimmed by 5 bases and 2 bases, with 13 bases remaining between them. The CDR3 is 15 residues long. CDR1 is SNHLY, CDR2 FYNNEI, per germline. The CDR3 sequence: CASSLRVSGNQPQHF. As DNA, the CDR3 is TGTGCCAGCAGTCTCAGGGTCAGCGGCAATCAGCCCCAGCATTTT.

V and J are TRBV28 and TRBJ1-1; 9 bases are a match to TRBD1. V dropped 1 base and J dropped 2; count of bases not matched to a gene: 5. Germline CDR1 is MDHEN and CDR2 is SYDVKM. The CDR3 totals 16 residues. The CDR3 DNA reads TGTGCCAGCAGTTTATTAAAGGGACAGGGTAACACTGAAGCTTTCTTT. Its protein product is CASSLLKGQGNTEAFF.

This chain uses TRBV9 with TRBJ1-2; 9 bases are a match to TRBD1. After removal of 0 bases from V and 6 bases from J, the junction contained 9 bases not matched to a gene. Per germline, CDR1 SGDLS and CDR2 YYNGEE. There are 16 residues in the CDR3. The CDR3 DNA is TGTGCCAGCAGCGTAGCTCGAGGGACAGGGCAGGATGGCTACACCTTC. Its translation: CASSVARGTGQDGYTF.

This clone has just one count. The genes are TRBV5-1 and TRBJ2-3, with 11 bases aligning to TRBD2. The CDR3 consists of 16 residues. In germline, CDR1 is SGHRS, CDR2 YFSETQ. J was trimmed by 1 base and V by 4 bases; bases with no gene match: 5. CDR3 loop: CASSRTSGSGTDTQYF. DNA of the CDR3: TGCGCCAGCAGCCGGACTAGCGGGTCGGGCACAGATACGCAGTATTTT.

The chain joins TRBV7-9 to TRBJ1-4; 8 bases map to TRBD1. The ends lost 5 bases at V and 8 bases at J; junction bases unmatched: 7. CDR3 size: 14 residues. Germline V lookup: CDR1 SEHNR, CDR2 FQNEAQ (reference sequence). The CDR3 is CASSPDRAEEKLFF. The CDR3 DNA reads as TGTGCCAGCAGCCCGGACAGGGCGGAGGAAAAACTGTTTTTT.

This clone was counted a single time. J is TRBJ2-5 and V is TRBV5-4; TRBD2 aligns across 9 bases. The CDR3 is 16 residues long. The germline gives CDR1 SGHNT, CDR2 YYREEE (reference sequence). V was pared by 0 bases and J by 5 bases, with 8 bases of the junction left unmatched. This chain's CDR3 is CASSLGARGGHETQYF. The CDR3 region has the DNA TGTGCCAGCAGCTTGGGTGCGCGGGGGGGCCACGAGACCCAGTACTTC. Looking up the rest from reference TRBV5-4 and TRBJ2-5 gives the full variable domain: ETGVTQSPTHLIKTRGQQVTLRCSSQSGHNTVSWYQQALGQGPQFIFQYYREEENGRGNFPPRFSGLQFPNYSSELNVNALELDDSALYLCASSLGARGGHETQYFGPGTRLLVL.

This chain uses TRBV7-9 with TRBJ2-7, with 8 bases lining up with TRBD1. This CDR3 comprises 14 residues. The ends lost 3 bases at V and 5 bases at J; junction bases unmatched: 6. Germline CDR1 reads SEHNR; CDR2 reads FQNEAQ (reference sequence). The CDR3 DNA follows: TGTGCCAGCAGCTTGGACAGGGAGTTCCACGAGCAGTACTTC. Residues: CASSLDREFHEQYF.

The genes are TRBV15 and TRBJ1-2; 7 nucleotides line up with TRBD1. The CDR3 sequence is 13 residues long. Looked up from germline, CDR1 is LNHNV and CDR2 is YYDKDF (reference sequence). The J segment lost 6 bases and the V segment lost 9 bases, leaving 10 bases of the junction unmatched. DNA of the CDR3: TGTGCCACACATAGGGACGGGACAGATGGCTACACCTTC. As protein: CATHRDGTDGYTF.

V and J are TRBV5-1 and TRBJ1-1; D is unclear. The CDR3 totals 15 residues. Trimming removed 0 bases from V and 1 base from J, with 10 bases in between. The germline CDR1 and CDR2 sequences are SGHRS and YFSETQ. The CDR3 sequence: CASSLGAGGNTEAFF. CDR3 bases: TGCGCCAGCAGCTTGGGTGCGGGCGGGAACACTGAAGCTTTCTTT.

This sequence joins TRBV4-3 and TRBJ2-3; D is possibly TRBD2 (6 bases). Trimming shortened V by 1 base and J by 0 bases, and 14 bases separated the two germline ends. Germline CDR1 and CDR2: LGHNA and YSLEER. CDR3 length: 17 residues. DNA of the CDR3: TGCGCCAGCAGCCAAGCCGGGGGTGGGCCTAGCACAGATACGCAGTATTTT. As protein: CASSQAGGGPSTDTQYF.

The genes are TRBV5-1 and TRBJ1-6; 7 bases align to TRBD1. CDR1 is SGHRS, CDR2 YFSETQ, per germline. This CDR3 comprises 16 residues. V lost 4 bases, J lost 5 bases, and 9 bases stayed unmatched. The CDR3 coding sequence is TGCGCCAGCAGCCTCGTACCCGGACAGGATAATTCACCCCTCCACTTT. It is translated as CASSLVPGQDNSPLHF. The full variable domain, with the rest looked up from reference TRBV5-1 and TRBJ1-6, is KAGVTQTPRYLIKTRGQQVTLSCSPISGHRSVSWYQQTPGQGLQFLFEYFSETQRNKGNFPGRFSGRQFSNSRSEMNVSTLELGDSALYLCASSLVPGQDNSPLHFGNGTRLTVT.

For the CDR3, the DNA is TGTGCCAGCAGTGGCCCTTCCTACAATGAGCAGTTCTTC. As protein: CASSGPSYNEQFF. The rearrangement uses TRBV28 and TRBJ2-1; D not certain. The germline CDR1 and CDR2 sequences are MDHEN and SYDVKM. The CDR3 runs 13 residues. Trimming left V 5 bases short and J 1 base short, with 6 bases between.

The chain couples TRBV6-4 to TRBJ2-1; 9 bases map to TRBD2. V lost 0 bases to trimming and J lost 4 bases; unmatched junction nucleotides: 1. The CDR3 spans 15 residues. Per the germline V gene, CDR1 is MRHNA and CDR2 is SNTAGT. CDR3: CASSDSAGGYNEQFF. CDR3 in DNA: TGTGCCAGCAGTGACTCAGCGGGGGGTTACAATGAGCAGTTCTTC.

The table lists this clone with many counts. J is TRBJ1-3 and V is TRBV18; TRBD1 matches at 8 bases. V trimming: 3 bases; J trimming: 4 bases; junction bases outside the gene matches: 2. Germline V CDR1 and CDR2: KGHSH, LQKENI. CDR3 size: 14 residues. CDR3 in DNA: TGTGCCAGCTCACCGACAGGGGAAGGAAACACCATATATTTT. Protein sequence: CASSPTGEGNTIYF. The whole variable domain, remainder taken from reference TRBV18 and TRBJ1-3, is NAGVMQNPRHLVRRRGQEARLRCSPMKGHSHVYWYRQLPEEGLKFMVYLQKENIIDESGMPKERFSAEFPKEGPSILRIQQVVRGDSAAYFCASSPTGEGNTIYFGEGSWLTVV.